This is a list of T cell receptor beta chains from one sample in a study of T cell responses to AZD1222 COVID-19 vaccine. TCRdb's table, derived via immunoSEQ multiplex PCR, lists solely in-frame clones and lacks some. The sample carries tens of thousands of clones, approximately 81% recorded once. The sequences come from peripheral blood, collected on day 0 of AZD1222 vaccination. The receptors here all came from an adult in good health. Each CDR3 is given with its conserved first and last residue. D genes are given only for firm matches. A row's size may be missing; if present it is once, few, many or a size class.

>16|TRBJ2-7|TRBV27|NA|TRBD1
TGTGCCAGCAGTTTAAGCCGGGACAGCGTCCCCTACGAGCAGTACTTC
CASSLSRDSVPYEQYF
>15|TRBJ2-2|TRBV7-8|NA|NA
TGTGCCAGCAGCCCCTACTTAACCCTCACCGGGGAGCTGTTTTTT
CASSPYLTLTGELFF
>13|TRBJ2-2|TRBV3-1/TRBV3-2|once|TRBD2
TGTGCCAGCAGCCGACTAGCGTCCGGGGAGCTGTTTTTT
CASSRLASGELFF
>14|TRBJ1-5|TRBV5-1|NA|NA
TGCGCCAGCAGCAAGGAAGGGGTCAATCAGCCCCAGCATTTT
CASSKEGVNQPQHF
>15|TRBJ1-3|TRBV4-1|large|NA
TGCGCCAGCAGCCCCGAGGGGGACCCTCGAAACACCATATATTTT
CASSPEGDPRNTIYF
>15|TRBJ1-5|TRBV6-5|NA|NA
TGTGCCAGCAAACAACTCGCTAATAGCAATCAGCCCCAGCATTTT
CASKQLANSNQPQHF
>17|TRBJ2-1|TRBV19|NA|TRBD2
TGTGCCAGTAGTATAACACTGTCTAGCGGGAGAGTAAATGAGCAGTTCTTC
CASSITLSSGRVNEQFF
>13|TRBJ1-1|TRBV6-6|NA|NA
TGTGCCAGCAGTCCGAGCAGGTACACTGAAGCTTTCTTT
CASSPSRYTEAFF
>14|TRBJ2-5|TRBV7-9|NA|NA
TGTGCCAGCACCCTAAACAGGGAGAGGGAGACCCAGTACTTC
CASTLNRERETQYF
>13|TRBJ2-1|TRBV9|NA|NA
TGTGCCAGCAGCGGAACCACATACAATGAGCAGTTCTTC
CASSGTTYNEQFF
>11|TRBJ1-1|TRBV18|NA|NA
TGTGCCAGCTCCTCACAAGTAGAAGCTTTCTTT
CASSSQVEAFF
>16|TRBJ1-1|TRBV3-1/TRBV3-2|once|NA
TGTGCCAGCAGCGCGGCCCGGGAAGGAGGCCGACAGGAGGCTTTCTTT
CASSAAREGGRQEAFF
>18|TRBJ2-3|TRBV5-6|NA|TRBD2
TGTGCCAGCAGCTCCCTGTGGAGCGGGAGAAGTAGAACAGATACGCAGTATTTT
CASSSLWSGRSRTDTQYF
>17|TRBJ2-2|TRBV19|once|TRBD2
TGTGCCAGTCGCCCTCCCGGGACTAGCGGGATTGCCGGGGAGCTGTTTTTT
CASRPPGTSGIAGELFF
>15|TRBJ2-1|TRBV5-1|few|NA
TGCGCCAGCAGCTCTAACCGGGCCGCGAACAATGAGCAGTTCTTC
CASSSNRAANNEQFF
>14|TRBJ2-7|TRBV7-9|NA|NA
TGTGCCAGCAGCCTCCCTGGTAGCGCGGGCGAGCAGTACTTC
CASSLPGSAGEQYF
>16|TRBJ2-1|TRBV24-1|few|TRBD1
TGTGCCACCAGTGAACCTGGGACAGGGGGTCGAAATGAGCAGTTCTTC
CATSEPGTGGRNEQFF
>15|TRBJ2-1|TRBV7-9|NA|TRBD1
TGTGCCAGCAGCACATCGGACAGGGCCCACAATGAGCAGTTCTTC
CASSTSDRAHNEQFF
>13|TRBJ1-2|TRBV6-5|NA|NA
TGTGCCACCGTTGGGACCGTTAAATCGGGCTACACCTTC
CATVGTVKSGYTF
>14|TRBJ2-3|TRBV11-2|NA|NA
TGTGCCAGCAGCTTTGCCACCGCGTGGGATACGCAGTATTTT
CASSFATAWDTQYF
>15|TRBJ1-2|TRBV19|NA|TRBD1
TGTGCCAGTAGTACGTACAGGGGGCGGCCCTATGGCTACACCTTC
CASSTYRGRPYGYTF
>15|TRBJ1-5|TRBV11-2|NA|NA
TGTGCCAGCAGCTCAAAACCAGGGATCTATCAGCCCCAGCATTTT
CASSSKPGIYQPQHF
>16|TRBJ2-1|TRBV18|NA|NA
TGTGCCAGCTCACCCCCCCAGGGAGGCTCCTACAATGAGCAGTTCTTC
CASSPPQGGSYNEQFF
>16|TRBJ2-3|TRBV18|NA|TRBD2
TGTGCCAGCTCACCCCCCGGGACTAGTGGAACAAATACGCAGTATTTT
CASSPPGTSGTNTQYF
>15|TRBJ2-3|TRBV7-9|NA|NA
TGTGCCAGCAGCCCCCTGGGGGTAGACACAGATACGCAGTATTTT
CASSPLGVDTDTQYF
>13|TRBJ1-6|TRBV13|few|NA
TGTGCCAGCAGCTTAGGACAGCTTGCGCCCCTCCACTTT
CASSLGQLAPLHF
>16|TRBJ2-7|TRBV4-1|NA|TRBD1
TGCGCCAGCAGCCATACCGGGACAGGGAGCTCCTACGAGCAGTACTTC
CASSHTGTGSSYEQYF
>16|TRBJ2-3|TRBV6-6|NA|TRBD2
TGTGCCAGCAGTCCCGGACTAGCGAGTATCACAGATACGCAGTATTTT
CASSPGLASITDTQYF
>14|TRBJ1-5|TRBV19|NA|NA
TGTGCCAGTAGTATTGGATATAGCAATCAGCCCCAGCATTTT
CASSIGYSNQPQHF
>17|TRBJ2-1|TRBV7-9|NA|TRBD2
TGTGCCAGCAGCTCCCGACTAGCGGGGGGGGGTCACAATGAGCAGTTCTTC
CASSSRLAGGGHNEQFF
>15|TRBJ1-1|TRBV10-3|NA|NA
TGTGCCATCAGTGAAAGGACAGCTTCATTGGGGGAGACTTTCTTT
CAISERTASLGETFF
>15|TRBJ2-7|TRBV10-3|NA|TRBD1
TGTGCCATCAGTGACCAGGACAGGGGGACCTACGAGCAGTACTTC
CAISDQDRGTYEQYF
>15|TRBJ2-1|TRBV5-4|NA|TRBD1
TGTGCCAGCAGCCGCAGGACAGGGGAGGGGAATGAGCAGTTCTTC
CASSRRTGEGNEQFF
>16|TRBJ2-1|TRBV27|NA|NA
TGTGCCAGCAGCCTTATGGGTACTGCATGGGGCAATGAGCAGTTCTTC
CASSLMGTAWGNEQFF
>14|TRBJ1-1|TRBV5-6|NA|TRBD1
TGTGCCAGCAGCCAAGGACAGGCGAACACTGAAGCTTTCTTT
CASSQGQANTEAFF
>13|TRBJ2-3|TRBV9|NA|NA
TGTGCCAGCAGCTCAGAGGTCCCAGATACGCAGTATTTT
CASSSEVPDTQYF
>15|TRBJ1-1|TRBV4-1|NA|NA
TGCGCCAGCAGCCAAGAAAGGATGGGGAACACTGAAGCTTTCTTT
CASSQERMGNTEAFF
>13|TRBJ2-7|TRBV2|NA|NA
TGTGCCAGCAGTGAGGGACTTTATGTAGAGCAGTACTTC
CASSEGLYVEQYF
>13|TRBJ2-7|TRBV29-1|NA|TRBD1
TGCAGCGTTGAACGGACAGGGGGGCGCGAGCAGTACTTC
CSVERTGGREQYF
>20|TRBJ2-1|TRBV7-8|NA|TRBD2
TGTGCCAGCAGCTTTACAGGGACTCCCGGGACTAGCGGGGGTCCCACGAGGCAGTTCTTC
CASSFTGTPGTSGGPTRQFF
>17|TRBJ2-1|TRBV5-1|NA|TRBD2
TGCGCCAGCAGCTTATTTGGGCGGGAGGGCTCCTACAATGAGCAGTTCTTC
CASSLFGREGSYNEQFF
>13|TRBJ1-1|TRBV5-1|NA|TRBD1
TGCGCCAGCAGCTCACAGGGGGTCACTGAAGCTTTCTTT
CASSSQGVTEAFF
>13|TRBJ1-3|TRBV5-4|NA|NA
TGTGCCGGGGGATACAGGTCCGGAAACACCATATATTTT
CAGGYRSGNTIYF
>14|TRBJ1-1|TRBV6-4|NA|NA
TGTGCCAGCAGTGATACCGACAGGAACACTGAAGCTTTCTTT
CASSDTDRNTEAFF
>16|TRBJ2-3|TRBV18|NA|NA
TGTGCCAGCTCATTAAGTAACGGGGGAACCACAGATACGCAGTATTTT
CASSLSNGGTTDTQYF
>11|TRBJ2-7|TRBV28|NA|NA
TGTGCCAGCGCATTTCACTACGAGCAGTACTTC
CASAFHYEQYF
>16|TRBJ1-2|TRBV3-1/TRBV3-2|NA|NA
TGTGCCAGCAGCCCTTCATCCCATATTCCTAACTATGGCTACACCTTC
CASSPSSHIPNYGYTF
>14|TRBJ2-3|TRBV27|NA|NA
TGTGCCAGCAGTTTAACACAGGGTAAACTTTCGCGGTATTTT
CASSLTQGKLSRYF
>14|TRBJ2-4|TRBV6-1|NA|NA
TGTGCCAGCAGTGACGGAGGCAGGGAGCACATTCAGTACTTC
CASSDGGREHIQYF
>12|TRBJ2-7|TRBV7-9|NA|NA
TGTGCCAGCAGTCGAGAGGGTTACGAGCAGTACTTC
CASSREGYEQYF
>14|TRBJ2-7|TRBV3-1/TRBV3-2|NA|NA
TGTGCCAGCAGCCCTGGGGACGGTTCCTACGAGCAGTACTTC
CASSPGDGSYEQYF
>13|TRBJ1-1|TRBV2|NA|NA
TGTGCCAGCAGTGGGAGGGAAGTCGCTGAAGCTTTCTTT
CASSGREVAEAFF
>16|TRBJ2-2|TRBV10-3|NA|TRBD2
TGTGCCATCAGGGGACCTACTAGCGGGGTCACCGGGGAGCTGTTTTTT
CAIRGPTSGVTGELFF
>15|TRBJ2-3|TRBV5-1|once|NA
TGCGCCAGCAGCTTGGTCCTGACGGGCACAGATACGCAGTATTTT
CASSLVLTGTDTQYF
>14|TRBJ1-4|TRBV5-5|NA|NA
TGTGCCAGCAGCCTCGGAGGAGTGGGTGAAAAACTGTTTTTT
CASSLGGVGEKLFF
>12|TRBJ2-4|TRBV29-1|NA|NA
TGCAGCGTACACAGCGACAAAAACATTCAGTACTTC
CSVHSDKNIQYF
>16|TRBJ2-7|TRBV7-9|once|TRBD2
TGTGCCAGCAGCCGAACGGGTAGCGGGCTCTCCTACGAGCAGTACTTC
CASSRTGSGLSYEQYF
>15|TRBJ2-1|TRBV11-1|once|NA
TGTGCCAGCAGCTCCTGGCGGGAAAGCTACAATGAGCAGTTCTTC
CASSSWRESYNEQFF
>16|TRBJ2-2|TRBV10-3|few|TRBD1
TGTGCCATCAGTGAGTTGGGACAGGGGATTACCGGGGAGCTGTTTTTT
CAISELGQGITGELFF
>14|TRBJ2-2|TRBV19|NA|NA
TGTGCCAGTAGTATCGCGGCACCCACCGGGGAGCTGTTTTTT
CASSIAAPTGELFF